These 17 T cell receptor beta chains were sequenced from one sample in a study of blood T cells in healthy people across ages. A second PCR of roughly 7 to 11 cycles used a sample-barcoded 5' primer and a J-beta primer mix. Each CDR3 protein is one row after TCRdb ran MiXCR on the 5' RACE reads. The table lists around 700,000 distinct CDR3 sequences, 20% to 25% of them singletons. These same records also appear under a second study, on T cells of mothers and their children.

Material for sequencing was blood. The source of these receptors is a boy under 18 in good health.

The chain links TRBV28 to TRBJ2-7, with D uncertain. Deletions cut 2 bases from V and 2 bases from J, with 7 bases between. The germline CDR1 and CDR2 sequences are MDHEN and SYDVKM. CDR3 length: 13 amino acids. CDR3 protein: CASSLTHTYEQYF. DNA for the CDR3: TGTGCCAGCAGTTTAACACATACCTACGAGCAGTACTTC.

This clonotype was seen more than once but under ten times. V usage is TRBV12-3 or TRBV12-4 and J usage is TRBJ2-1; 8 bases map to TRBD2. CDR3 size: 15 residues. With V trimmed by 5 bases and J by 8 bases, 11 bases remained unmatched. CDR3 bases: TGTGCCAGCAGTACCGGATTAGCGGGGAGCGATGAGCAGTTCTTC. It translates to CASSTGLAGSDEQFF.

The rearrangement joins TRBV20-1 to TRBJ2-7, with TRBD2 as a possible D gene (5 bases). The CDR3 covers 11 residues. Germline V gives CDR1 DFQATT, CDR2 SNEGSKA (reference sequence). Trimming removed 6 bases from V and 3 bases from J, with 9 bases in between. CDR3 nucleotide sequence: TGCAGTGCGTGGGAGTTCTACGAGCAGTACTTC. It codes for CSAWEFYEQYF.

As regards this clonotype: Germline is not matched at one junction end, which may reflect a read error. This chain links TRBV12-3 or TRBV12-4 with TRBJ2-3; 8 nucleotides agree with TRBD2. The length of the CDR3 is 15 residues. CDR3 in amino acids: CASSFRGGRADAQYF. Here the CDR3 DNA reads TGTGCCAGCAGTTTCCGCGGGGGGAGAGCAGATGCGCAGTATTTT.

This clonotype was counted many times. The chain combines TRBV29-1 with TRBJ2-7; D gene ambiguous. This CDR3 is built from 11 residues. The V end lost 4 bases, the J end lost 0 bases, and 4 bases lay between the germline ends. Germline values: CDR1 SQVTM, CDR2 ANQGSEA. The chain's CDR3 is CSVVFSYEQYF. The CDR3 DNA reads TGCAGCGTTGTCTTCTCCTACGAGCAGTACTTC.

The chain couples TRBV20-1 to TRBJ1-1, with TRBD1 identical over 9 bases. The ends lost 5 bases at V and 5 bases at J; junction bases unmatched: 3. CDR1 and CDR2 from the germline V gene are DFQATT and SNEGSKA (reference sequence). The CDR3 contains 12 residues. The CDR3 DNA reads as TGCAGTGCTGGACAGGGGAGGACTGAAGCTTTCTTT. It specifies CSAGQGRTEAFF.

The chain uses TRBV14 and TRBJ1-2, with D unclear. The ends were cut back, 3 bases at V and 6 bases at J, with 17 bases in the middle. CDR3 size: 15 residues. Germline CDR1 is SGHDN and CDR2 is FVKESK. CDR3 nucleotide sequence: TGTGCCAGCAGCCAGGATGGCTACACTTTCCATGGCTACACCTTC. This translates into CASSQDGYTFHGYTF.

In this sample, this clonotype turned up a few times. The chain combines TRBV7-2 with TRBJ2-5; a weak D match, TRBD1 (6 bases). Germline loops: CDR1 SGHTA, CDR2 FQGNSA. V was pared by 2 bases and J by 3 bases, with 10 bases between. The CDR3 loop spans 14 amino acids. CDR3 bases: TGTGCCAGCAGCTTATCCAGGGGTGAAGAGACCCAGTACTTC. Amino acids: CASSLSRGEETQYF. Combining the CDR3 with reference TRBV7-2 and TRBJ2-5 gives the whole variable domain GAGVSQSPSNKVTEKGKDVELRCDPISGHTALYWYRQSLGQGLEFLIYFQGNSAPDKSGLPSDRFSAERTGGSVSTLTIQRTQQEDSAVYLCASSLSRGEETQYFGPGTRLLVL.

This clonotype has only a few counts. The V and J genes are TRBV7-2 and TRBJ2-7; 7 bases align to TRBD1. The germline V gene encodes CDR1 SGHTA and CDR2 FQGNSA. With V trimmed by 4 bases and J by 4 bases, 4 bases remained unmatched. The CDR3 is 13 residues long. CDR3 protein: CASSSDRLYEQYF. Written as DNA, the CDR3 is TGTGCCAGCAGCTCGGACAGGCTATACGAGCAGTACTTC.

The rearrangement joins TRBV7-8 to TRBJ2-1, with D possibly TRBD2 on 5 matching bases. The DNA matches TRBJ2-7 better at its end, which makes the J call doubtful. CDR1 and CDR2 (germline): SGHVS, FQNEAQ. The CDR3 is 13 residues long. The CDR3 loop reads CASSLVDFNEQYF. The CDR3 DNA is TGTGCCAGCAGCTTAGTGGACTTCAACGAGCAGTACTTC.

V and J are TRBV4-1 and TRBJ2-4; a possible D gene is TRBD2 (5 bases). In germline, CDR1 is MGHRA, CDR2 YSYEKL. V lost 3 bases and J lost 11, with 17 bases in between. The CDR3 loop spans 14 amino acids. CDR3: CASSQTLTGSFQYF. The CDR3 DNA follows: TGCGCCAGCAGCCAGACTCTCACGGGGAGTTTTCAGTACTTC.

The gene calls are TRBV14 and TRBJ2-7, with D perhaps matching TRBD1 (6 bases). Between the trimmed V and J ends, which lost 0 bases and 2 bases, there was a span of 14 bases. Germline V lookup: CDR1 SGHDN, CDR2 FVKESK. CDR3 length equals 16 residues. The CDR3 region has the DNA TGTGCCAGCAGCCAAGAAGGGAACAGGGTAACCTACGAGCAGTACTTC. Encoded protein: CASSQEGNRVTYEQYF. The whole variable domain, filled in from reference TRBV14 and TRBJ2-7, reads EAGVTQFPSHSVIEKGQTVTLRCDPISGHDNLYWYRRVMGKEIKFLLHFVKESKQDESGMPNNRFLAERTGGTYSTLKVQPAELEDSGVYFCASSQEGNRVTYEQYFGPGTRLTVT.

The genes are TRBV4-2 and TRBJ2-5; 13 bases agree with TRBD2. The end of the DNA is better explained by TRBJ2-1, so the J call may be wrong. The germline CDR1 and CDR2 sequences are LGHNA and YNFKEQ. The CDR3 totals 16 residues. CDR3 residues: CASSQPGLAGRNEQFF. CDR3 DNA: TGTGCCAGCAGCCAACCGGGACTAGCGGGGCGGAATGAGCAGTTCTTC.

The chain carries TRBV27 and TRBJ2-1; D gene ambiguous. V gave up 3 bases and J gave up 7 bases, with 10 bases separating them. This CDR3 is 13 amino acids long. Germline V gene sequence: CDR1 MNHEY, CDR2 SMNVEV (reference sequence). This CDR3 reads CASSFTWVNEQFF. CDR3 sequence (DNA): TGTGCCAGCAGTTTCACCTGGGTAAATGAGCAGTTCTTC.

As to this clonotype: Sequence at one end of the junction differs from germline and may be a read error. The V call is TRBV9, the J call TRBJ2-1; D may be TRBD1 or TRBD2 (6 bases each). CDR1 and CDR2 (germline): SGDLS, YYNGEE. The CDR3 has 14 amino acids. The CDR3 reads CASSSMTRDKEQFF. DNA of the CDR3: TGTGCCAGCAGCTCGATGACTAGGGACAAGGAGCAGTTCTTC.

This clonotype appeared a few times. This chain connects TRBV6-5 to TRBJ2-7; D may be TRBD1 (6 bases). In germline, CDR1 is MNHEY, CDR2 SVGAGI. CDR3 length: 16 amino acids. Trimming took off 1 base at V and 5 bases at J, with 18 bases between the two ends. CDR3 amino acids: CASSYYPGQGRNEQYF. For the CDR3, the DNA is TGTGCCAGCAGTTACTATCCGGGACAAGGGCGCAACGAGCAGTACTTC.

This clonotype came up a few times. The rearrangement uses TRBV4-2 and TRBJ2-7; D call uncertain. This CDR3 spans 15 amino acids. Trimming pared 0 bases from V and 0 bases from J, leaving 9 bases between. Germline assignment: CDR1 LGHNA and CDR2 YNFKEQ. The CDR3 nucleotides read TGTGCCAGCAGCCAAGAGGGCGATCACTCCTACGAGCAGTACTTC. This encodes CASSQEGDHSYEQYF.